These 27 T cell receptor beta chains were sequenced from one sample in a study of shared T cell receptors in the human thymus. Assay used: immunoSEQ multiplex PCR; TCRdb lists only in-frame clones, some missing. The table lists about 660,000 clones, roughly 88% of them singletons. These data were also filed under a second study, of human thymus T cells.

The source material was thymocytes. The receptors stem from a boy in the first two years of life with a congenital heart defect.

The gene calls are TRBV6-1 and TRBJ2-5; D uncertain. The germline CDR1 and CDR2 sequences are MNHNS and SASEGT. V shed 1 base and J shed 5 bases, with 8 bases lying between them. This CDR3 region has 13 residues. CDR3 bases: TGTGCCAGCAGTGAAGGGGCGATGGAGACCCAGTACTTC. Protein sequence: CASSEGAMETQYF.

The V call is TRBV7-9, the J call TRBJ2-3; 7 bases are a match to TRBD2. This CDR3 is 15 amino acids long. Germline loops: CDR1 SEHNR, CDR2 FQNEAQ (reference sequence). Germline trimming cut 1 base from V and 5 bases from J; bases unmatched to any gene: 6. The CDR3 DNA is TGTGCCAGCAGCTTAGACGGACTAGGGAGAGATACGCAGTATTTT. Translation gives CASSLDGLGRDTQYF.

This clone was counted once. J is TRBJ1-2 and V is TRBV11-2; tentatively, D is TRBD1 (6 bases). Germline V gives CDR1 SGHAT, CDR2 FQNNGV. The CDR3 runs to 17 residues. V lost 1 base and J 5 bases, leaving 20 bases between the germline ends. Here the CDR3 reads CASSLGPHTGSGYGYTF. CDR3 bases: TGTGCCAGCAGCTTAGGACCTCACACAGGGTCAGGTTATGGCTACACCTTC.

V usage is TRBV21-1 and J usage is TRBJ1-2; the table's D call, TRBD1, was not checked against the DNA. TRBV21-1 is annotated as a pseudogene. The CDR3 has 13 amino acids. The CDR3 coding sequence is TGTGCCTCCCGGGACACCCTTAACTATGGCTACACCTTC. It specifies CASRDTLNYGYTF.

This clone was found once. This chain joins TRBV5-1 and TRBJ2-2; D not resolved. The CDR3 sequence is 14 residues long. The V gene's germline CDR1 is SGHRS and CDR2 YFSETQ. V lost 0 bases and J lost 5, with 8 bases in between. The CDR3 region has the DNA TGCGCCAGCAGCTTGGACAGCCGAACCGGGGAGCTGTTTTTT. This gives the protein CASSLDSRTGELFF.

The CDR3 loop reads CAWSLETSGTAPRWRREQYF. In DNA, the CDR3 is TGTGCCTGGAGTTTGGAGACTAGCGGGACTGCCCCCCGATGGAGGCGCGAGCAGTACTTC. The chain joins TRBV30 to TRBJ2-7; 11 positions agree with TRBD2. The CDR3 totals 20 residues. The J segment lost 6 bases and the V segment lost 2 bases, leaving 24 bases of the junction unmatched. Per germline, CDR1 GTSNPN and CDR2 SVGIG (reference sequence). Full variable domain (remainder filled in from reference TRBV30 and TRBJ2-7): SQTIHQWPATLVQPVGSPLSLECTVEGTSNPNLYWYRQAAGRGLQLLFYSVGIGQISSEVPQNLSASRPQDRQFILSSKKLLLSDSGFYLCAWSLETSGTAPRWRREQYFGPGTRLTVT.

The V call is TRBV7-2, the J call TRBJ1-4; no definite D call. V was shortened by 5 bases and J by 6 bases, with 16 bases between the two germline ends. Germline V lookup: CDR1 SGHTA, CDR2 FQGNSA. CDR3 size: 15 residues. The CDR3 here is CASSREGSGHEKLFF. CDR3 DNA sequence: TGTGCCAGCAGCCGAGAAGGGAGCGGCCATGAAAAACTGTTTTTT.

The CDR3 region is CASTSRQGHEQYF. CDR3 DNA: TGTGCCAGCACCTCCAGACAGGGACACGAGCAGTACTTC. This rearrangement joins TRBV7-9 to TRBJ2-7; TRBD1 aligns across 7 bases. V shed 7 bases, J shed 5 bases, and the junction held 8 bases outside the gene matches. This CDR3 comprises 13 residues. Germline assignment: CDR1 SEHNR and CDR2 FQNEAQ (reference sequence).

The DNA of the CDR3 is TGTGCCAGCAGTTTAAGGGCGGTGTATGCGGGACAGGGGCTCCAAGAGACCCAGTACTTC. Protein sequence: CASSLRAVYAGQGLQETQYF. The chain combines TRBV27 with TRBJ2-5; TRBD1 agrees at 10 bases. Unmatched junction bases numbered 16, after V lost 2 bases and J lost 1 base. CDR1 and CDR2 (germline): MNHEY, SMNVEV (reference sequence). This CDR3 is 20 amino acids long.

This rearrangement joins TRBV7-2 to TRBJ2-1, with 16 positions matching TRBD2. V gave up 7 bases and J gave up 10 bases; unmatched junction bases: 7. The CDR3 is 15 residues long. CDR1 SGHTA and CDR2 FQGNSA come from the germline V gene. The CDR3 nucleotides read TGTGCCAGCACCCCGGGACTAGCGGGGGGGAAGGAGCAGTTCTTC. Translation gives CASTPGLAGGKEQFF. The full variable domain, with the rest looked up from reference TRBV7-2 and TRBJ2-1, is GAGVSQSPSNKVTEKGKDVELRCDPISGHTALYWYRQSLGQGLEFLIYFQGNSAPDKSGLPSDRFSAERTGGSVSTLTIQRTQQEDSAVYLCASTPGLAGGKEQFFGPGTRLTVL.

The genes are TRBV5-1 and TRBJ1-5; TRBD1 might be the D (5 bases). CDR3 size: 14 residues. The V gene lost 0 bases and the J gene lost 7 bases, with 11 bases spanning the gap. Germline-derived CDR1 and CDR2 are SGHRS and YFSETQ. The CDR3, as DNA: TGCGCCAGCAGCTTGGGCAGGGTCGGGCAGCCCCAGCATTTT. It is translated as CASSLGRVGQPQHF.

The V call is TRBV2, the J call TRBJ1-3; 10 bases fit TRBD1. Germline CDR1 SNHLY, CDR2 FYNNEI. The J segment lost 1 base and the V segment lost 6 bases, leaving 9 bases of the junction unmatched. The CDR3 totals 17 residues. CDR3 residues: CASSELDRGQSGNTIYF. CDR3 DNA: TGTGCCAGCAGCGAGCTCGACAGGGGGCAGTCTGGAAACACCATATATTTT. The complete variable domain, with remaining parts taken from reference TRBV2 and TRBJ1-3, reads EPEVTQTPSHQVTQMGQEVILRCVPISNHLYFYWYRQILGQKVEFLVSFYNNEISEKSEIFDDQFSVERPDGSNFTLKIRSTKLEDSAMYFCASSELDRGQSGNTIYFGEGSWLTVV.

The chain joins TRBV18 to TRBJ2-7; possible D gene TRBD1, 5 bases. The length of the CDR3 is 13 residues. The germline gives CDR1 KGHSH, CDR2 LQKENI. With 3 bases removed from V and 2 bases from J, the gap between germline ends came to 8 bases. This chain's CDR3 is CASSPRETYEQYF. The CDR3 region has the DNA TGTGCCAGCTCACCCAGGGAAACCTACGAGCAGTACTTC.

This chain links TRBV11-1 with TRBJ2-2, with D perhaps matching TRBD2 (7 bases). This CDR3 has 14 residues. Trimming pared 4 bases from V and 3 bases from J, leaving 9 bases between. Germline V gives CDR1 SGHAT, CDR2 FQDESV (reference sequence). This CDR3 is CASSWGGDTGELFF. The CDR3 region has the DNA TGTGCCAGCAGCTGGGGGGGCGACACCGGGGAGCTGTTTTTT.

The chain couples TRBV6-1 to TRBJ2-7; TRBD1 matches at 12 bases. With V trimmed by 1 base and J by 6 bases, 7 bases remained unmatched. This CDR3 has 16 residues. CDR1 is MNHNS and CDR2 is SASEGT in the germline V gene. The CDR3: CASSEGIRDRGREQYF. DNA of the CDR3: TGTGCCAGCAGTGAAGGGATCCGGGACAGGGGGCGCGAGCAGTACTTC.

The CDR3 DNA sequence: TGTGCCAGCAGTCAAATGACTAGCGGGAGGGCGCTGGAGACCCAGTACTTC. Its protein is CASSQMTSGRALETQYF. The chain has TRBV28 and TRBJ2-5; 14 nucleotides align to TRBD2. Germline V gene sequence: CDR1 MDHEN, CDR2 SYDVKM. V was pared by 5 bases and J by 5 bases, with 10 bases of the junction left unmatched. This CDR3 has 17 residues.

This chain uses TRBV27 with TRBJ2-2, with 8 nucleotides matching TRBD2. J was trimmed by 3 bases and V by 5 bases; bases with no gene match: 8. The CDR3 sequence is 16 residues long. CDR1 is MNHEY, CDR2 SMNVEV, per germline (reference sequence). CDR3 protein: CASSKLSGSYTGELFF. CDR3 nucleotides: TGTGCCAGCAGTAAACTAAGCGGGAGTTACACCGGGGAGCTGTTTTTT.

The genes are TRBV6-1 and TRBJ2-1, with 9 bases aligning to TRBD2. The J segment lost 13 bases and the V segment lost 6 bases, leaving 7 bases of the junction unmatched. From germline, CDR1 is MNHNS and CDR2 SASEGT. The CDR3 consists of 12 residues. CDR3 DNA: TGTGCCAGCAGCACTAGCGGGTATTCCCAGTTCTTC. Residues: CASSTSGYSQFF.

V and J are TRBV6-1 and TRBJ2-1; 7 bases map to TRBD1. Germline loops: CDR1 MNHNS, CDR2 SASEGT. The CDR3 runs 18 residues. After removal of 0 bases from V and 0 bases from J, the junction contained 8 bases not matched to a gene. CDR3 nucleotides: TGTGCCAGCAGTGAAGCCCCCACCGGGACAGTCTCCTACAATGAGCAGTTCTTC. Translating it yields CASSEAPTGTVSYNEQFF.

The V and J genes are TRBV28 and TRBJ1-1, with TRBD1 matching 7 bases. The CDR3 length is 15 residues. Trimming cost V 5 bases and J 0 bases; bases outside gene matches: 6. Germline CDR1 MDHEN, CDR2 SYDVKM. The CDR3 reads CASSPKTGMNTEAFF. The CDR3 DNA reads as TGTGCCAGCAGTCCAAAGACAGGGATGAACACTGAAGCTTTCTTT.

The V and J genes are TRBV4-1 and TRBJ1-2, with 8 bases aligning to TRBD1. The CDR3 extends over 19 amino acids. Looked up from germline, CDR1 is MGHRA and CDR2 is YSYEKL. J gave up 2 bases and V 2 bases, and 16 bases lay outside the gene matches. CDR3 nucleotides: TGCGCCAGCAGCCAAAAGGCCGCGGGGAGGACAGGGAAAAACTATGGCTACACCTTC. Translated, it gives CASSQKAAGRTGKNYGYTF.

In nucleotides, the CDR3 is TGCGCCAGCAGCCAAGATTATTTTGACACCGCCAAGTATGGCTACACCTTC. This codes for CASSQDYFDTAKYGYTF. The rearrangement uses TRBV4-1 and TRBJ1-2, with D unresolved. The germline V gene has CDR1 MGHRA and CDR2 YSYEKL. The CDR3 spans 17 residues. Trimming removed 0 bases from V and 5 bases from J, with 19 bases in between.

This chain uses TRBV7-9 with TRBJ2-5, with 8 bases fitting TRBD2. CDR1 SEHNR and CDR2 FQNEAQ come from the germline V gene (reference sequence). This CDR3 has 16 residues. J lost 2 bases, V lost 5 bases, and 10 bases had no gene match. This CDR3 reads CASSHRLAPIQETQYF. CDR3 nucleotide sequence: TGTGCCAGCAGCCACAGACTAGCGCCTATTCAAGAGACCCAGTACTTC.

CDR3 bases: TGCGCCAGCAGCCAAGATCATCAGCGGGAGGGCCACGGGGAGCTGTTTTTT. This translates into CASSQDHQREGHGELFF. J is TRBJ2-2 and V is TRBV4-3; 10 positions match TRBD2. Germline-derived CDR1 and CDR2 are LGHNA and YSLEER. V lost 0 bases, J lost 7 bases, and 8 bases stayed unmatched. There are 17 residues in the CDR3.

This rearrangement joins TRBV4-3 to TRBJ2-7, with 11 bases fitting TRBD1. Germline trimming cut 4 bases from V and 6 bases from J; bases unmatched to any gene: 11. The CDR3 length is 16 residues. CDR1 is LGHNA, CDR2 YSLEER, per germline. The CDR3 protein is CASSPDRGQGVVEQYF. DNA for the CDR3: TGCGCCAGCAGCCCAGATCGGGGACAGGGGGTTGTCGAGCAGTACTTC.

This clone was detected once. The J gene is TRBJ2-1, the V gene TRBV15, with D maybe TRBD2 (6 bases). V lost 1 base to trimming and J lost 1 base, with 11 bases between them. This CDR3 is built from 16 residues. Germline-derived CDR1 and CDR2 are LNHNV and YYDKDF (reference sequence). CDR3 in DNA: TGTGCCACCAGCAGAGCGGGGAGGAGGTCCTACAATGAGCAGTTCTTC. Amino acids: CATSRAGRRSYNEQFF.

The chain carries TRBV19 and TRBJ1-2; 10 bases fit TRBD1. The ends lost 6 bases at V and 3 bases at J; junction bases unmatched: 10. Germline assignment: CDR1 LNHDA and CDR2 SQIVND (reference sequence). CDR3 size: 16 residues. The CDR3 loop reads CASRAADRGRDYGYTF. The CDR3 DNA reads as TGTGCCAGTAGAGCCGCAGACAGGGGGCGGGACTATGGCTACACCTTC.